Following are 3 T cell receptor beta chains from one sample sequenced in a study of Graves' ophthalmopathy and Graves' hyperthyroidism. Amplifying from RNA transcripts, the study obtained TCR beta CDR3 regions. Following a first-round RT-PCR that used HTBI primers, a second-round multiplex PCR was carried out. TCRdb processed the multiplex PCR reads anew with MiXCR; each CDR3 protein has one entry. The data hold 300,000 to 500,000 distinct CDR3 sequences, with approximately 15% observed a single time. The sample comprised peripheral blood. The receptors derive from a woman under 30 with stable Graves' hyperthyroidism.

This clonotype was detected ten times or more. The J gene is TRBJ2-7, the V gene TRBV20-1, with D perhaps TRBD2 (6 bases). Germline lookup yields CDR1 DFQATT and CDR2 SNEGSKA (reference sequence). The V gene lost 3 bases and the J gene lost 0 bases, with 15 bases spanning the gap. The CDR3 spans 15 residues. CDR3 sequence reads: CSASPSEPFSYEQYF. Written as DNA, the CDR3 is TGCAGTGCTAGCCCTAGCGAGCCCTTCTCCTACGAGCAGTACTTC.

The table lists this clonotype with many counts. The chain uses TRBV28 and TRBJ1-1; D possibly corresponds to TRBD1 (5 bases). The CDR3 covers 15 residues. The V and J ends lost 7 bases and 6 bases respectively, with 21 bases between them. Per the germline V gene, CDR1 is MDHEN and CDR2 is SYDVKM. The CDR3 bases are TGTGCCAGCACCTCTCTTGGGGGGGGGTTCGCTGAAGCTTTCTTT. As protein: CASTSLGGGFAEAFF.

The V call is TRBV2, the J call TRBJ1-5; D is uncertain. Germline V gene lookup returns CDR1 SNHLY and CDR2 FYNNEI. V was cut by 4 bases and J by 1 base, with 8 bases left in between. This CDR3 has 14 amino acids. This CDR3 is CASSVFGSNQPQHF. The CDR3 DNA follows: TGTGCCAGCAGTGTGTTTGGCAGCAATCAGCCCCAGCATTTT.